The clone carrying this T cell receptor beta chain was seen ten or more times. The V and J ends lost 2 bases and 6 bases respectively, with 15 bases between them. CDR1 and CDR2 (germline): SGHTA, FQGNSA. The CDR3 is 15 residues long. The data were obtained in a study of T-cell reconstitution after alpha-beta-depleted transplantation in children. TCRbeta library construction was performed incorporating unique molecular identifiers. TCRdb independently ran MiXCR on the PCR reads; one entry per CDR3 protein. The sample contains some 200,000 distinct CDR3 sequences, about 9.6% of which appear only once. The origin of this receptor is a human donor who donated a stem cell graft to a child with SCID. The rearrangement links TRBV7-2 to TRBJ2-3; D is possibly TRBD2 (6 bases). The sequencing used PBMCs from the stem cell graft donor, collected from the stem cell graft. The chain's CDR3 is CASSLNTSPSDTQYF. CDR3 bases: TGTGCCAGCAGCTTAAATACTAGCCCGAGCGATACGCAGTATTTT.